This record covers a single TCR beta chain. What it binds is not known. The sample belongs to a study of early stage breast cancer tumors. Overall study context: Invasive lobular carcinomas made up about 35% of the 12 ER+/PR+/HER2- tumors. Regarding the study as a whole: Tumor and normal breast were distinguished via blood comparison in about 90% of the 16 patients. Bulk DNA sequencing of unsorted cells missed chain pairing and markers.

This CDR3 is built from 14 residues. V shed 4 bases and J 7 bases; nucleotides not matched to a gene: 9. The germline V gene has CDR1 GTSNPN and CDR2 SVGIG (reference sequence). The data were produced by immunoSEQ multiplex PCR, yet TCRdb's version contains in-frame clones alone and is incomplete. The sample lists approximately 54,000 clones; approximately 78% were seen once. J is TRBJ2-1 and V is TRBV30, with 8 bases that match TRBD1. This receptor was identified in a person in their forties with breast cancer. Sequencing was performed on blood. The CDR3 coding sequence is TGTGCCTGGAATAACAGGGGGATCGTAAATGAGCAGTTCTTC. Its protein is CAWNNRGIVNEQFF.